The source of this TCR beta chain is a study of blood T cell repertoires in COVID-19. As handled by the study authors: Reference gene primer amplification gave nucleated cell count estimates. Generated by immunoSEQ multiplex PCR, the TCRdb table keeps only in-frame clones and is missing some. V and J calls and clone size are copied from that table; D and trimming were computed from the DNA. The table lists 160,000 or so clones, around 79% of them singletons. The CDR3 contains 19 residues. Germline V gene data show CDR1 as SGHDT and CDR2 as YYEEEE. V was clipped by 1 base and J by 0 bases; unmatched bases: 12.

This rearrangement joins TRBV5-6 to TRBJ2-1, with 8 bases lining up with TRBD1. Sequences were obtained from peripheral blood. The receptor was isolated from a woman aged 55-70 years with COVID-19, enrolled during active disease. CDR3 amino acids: CASSLPGGDGVSSYNEQFF. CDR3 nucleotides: TGTGCCAGCAGCTTGCCAGGGGGCGACGGGGTTAGCTCCTACAATGAGCAGTTCTTC.